The text below deals with one TCR beta chain. Its specificity is not known. This CDR3 is 15 amino acids long. This sample was taken from a study of OX40 agonist ivuxolimab in advanced cancers. Study overall: In this cohort, patients received ivuxolimab, an agonistic anti-OX40 (CD134) antibody. Study-wide results and caveats: Expansion of clones was among the lowest in partial responders at 0.1-3.0 mg/kg. Clonal expansion from baseline to week 6 occurred in both CD4+ and CD8+ T cells.

This table comes from immunoSEQ multiplex PCR, and its TCRdb copy is limited to in-frame clones, with some not included. The repertoire consists of some 77,000 clones, with over 75% occurring once and the leading ten covering around 5.1%. The material was CD4+ or CD8+ T cells sorted from blood, obtained in a trial of the OX40 agonist ivuxolimab. The origin of this receptor is an adult with an advanced solid tumor such as melanoma, head and neck, liver or kidney cancer. V usage is TRBV12-2 and J usage is TRBJ2-3. TRBV12-2 is a documented pseudogene. CDR3 loop: CASRLVLWCTDTQYF. The CDR3 coding sequence is TGTGCAAGTCGCTTAGTTTTGTGGTGTACAGATACGCAGTATTTT.